This TCR beta chain was observed in a study of cytomegalovirus exposure and HLA in healthy donors. Overall study: A prior study identified 90 million to 120 million unique TCR beta sequences from 150 million to 200 million T cells.

V shed 3 bases, J shed 6 bases, and the junction held 8 bases outside the gene matches. Germline V lookup: CDR1 MDHEN, CDR2 SYDVKM. CDR3 length: 16 residues. Broader study findings: Most subjects had HLA-A and HLA-B alleles reportedly predicted accurately by TCR beta sequences.

PCR employed 60 Vbeta and 13 Jbeta primers. Assay used: immunoSEQ multiplex PCR; TCRdb lists only in-frame clones, some missing. Among roughly 180,000 clones listed, just under 80% were seen once. When sampled, the donors appeared nominally healthy, though they likely had unrecorded immune exposures. This clone was counted only a few times. What it binds is unknown. The sequence came from a female donor in good health and CMV-seronegative. Sequences were obtained from PBMCs. The gene calls are TRBV28 and TRBJ2-2; 9 bases are shared with TRBD2. In nucleotides, the CDR3 is TGTGCCAGCAGTTTCTTCCAGGGCGGGAGGGCCGGGGAGCTGTTTTTT. Protein product: CASSFFQGGRAGELFF.